These 30 T cell receptor beta chains came from one sample sequenced in a study of blood T cell dynamics during melanoma immunotherapy. Clones were sequenced by immunoSEQ multiplex PCR, and TCRdb holds only the in-frame ones, with some missing. The sample shows fewer than 600 clones, 82% of them seen only once. As to time point: pre-treatment baseline. This specimen was blood, taken from a patient treated with checkpoint blockade. The receptors here all came from a human donor with melanoma. Some clones in this sample may be carry-over from other donors' samples.

Only one count was recorded for this clone. V is TRBV7-8 and J is TRBJ2-1; no clear D gene. From germline, CDR1 is SGHVS and CDR2 FQNEAQ. V lost 1 base, J lost 9 bases, and 13 bases lay in between. The CDR3 covers 14 residues. The DNA for the CDR3 is TGTGCCAGCAGCTTAGGGATTTACCAGACTGAGCAGTTCTTC. Protein sequence: CASSLGIYQTEQFF.

This chain connects TRBV5-4 to TRBJ2-1, with TRBD1 identical over 8 bases. This CDR3 is built from 14 residues. Trimming at V came to 7 bases and at J to 6 bases, leaving 9 bases not matched to a gene. Germline V lookup: CDR1 SGHNT, CDR2 YYREEE (reference sequence). The CDR3 here is CASRNRQGTNEQFF. CDR3 sequence (DNA): TGTGCCAGCCGAAACAGACAGGGGACCAATGAGCAGTTCTTC.

This clone appeared a few times. The chain has TRBV18 and TRBJ1-2, with D possibly matching TRBD1 (5 bases). This CDR3 region has 15 residues. Germline lookup yields CDR1 KGHSH and CDR2 LQKENI. V was trimmed by 2 bases and J by 1 base, leaving 11 bases between them. The CDR3 nucleotides are TGTGCCAGCTCACCAGTCGAGGGGAATAACTATGGCTACACCTTC. It specifies CASSPVEGNNYGYTF.

The rearrangement uses TRBV28 and TRBJ2-5, with 7 bases that match TRBD2. Germline assignment: CDR1 MDHEN and CDR2 SYDVKM. This CDR3 region has 14 residues. With 3 bases clipped from V and 7 bases from J, the junction kept 8 bases outside the gene matches. This CDR3 reads CASSFSGGRVTQYF. Written as DNA, the CDR3 is TGTGCCAGCAGTTTTTCGGGGGGTCGGGTGACCCAGTACTTC.

Relative to its sample, this clone is large. This chain joins TRBV19 and TRBJ2-4, with unresolved D. The CDR3 has 14 residues. The V gene's germline CDR1 is LNHDA and CDR2 SQIVND (reference sequence). Trimming removed 0 bases at V and 7 bases at J, with 10 bases between. The CDR3 DNA reads as TGTGCCAGTAGTATAGACCCGGGTCCGAACATTCAGTACTTC. It encodes CASSIDPGPNIQYF.

This rearrangement joins TRBV5-1 to TRBJ1-2; maybe TRBD1 (5 bases). In germline, CDR1 is SGHRS, CDR2 YFSETQ. CDR3 length: 17 residues. Trimming stripped 1 base from V and 0 bases from J, with 16 bases between. The CDR3 DNA sequence: TGCGCCAGCAGCTTGTCCCGGGGACCGAATGCTAACTATGGCTACACCTTC. This codes for CASSLSRGPNANYGYTF. The complete variable domain, with remaining parts taken from reference TRBV5-1 and TRBJ1-2, reads KAGVTQTPRYLIKTRGQQVTLSCSPISGHRSVSWYQQTPGQGLQFLFEYFSETQRNKGNFPGRFSGRQFSNSRSEMNVSTLELGDSALYLCASSLSRGPNANYGYTFGSGTRLTVV.

Here the CDR3 reads CASSYTGDTQYF. For the CDR3, the DNA is TGTGCCAGCAGCTACACAGGAGATACGCAGTATTTT. This chain joins TRBV5-4 and TRBJ2-3, with D maybe TRBD1 (5 bases). The germline V gene encodes CDR1 SGHNT and CDR2 YYREEE (reference sequence). V shed 3 bases and J shed 5 bases, with 7 bases lying between them. The CDR3 has 12 amino acids.

The gene calls are TRBV4-2 and TRBJ2-2; 9 bases match TRBD1. Germline CDR1 and CDR2: LGHNA and YNFKEQ. CDR3 size: 17 residues. With V trimmed by 4 bases and J by 1 base, 7 bases remained unmatched. The CDR3 nucleotides read TGTGCCAGCAGCCTCGACGACAGGGGGTGGAACACCGGGGAGCTGTTTTTT. This gives the protein CASSLDDRGWNTGELFF.

This chain joins TRBV19 and TRBJ2-3; a weak D match, TRBD2 (6 bases). Germline V gene sequence: CDR1 LNHDA, CDR2 SQIVND (reference sequence). Trimming removed 2 bases from V and 0 bases from J, with 9 bases in between. The CDR3 is 15 amino acids. The CDR3 loop reads CASSISLASTDTQYF. The CDR3 DNA follows: TGTGCCAGTAGTATAAGTCTAGCGAGCACAGATACGCAGTATTTT.

The chain recombines TRBV11-2 with TRBJ1-3; weak D call: TRBD1 (5 bases). Germline V gene lookup returns CDR1 SGHAT and CDR2 FQNNGV. This CDR3 contains 17 residues. Trimming took off 0 bases at V and 2 bases at J, with 14 bases between the two ends. The CDR3 loop is CASSLDPAGSAGNTIYF. The CDR3 bases are TGTGCCAGCAGCTTAGATCCTGCAGGGTCGGCTGGAAACACCATATATTTT. The full variable domain, completed using reference TRBV11-2 and TRBJ1-3, is EAGVAQSPRYKIIEKRQSVAFWCNPISGHATLYWYQQILGQGPKLLIQFQNNGVVDDSQLPKDRFSAERLKGVDSTLKIQPAKLEDSAVYLCASSLDPAGSAGNTIYFGEGSWLTVV.

The chain is built from TRBV25-1 and TRBJ1-4; D may be TRBD1 (5 bases). The germline V and J ends were trimmed by 4 bases and 8 bases, with 14 bases remaining between them. CDR3 length equals 14 residues. Per germline, CDR1 MGHDK and CDR2 SYGVNS. CDR3 sequence (DNA): TGTGCCAGCAGTGTCCCCGGGACCATAGAAAAACTGTTTTTT. This encodes CASSVPGTIEKLFF. The whole variable domain, remainder taken from reference TRBV25-1 and TRBJ1-4, is EADIYQTPRYLVIGTGKKITLECSQTMGHDKMYWYQQDPGMELHLIHYSYGVNSTEKGDLSSESTVSRIRTEHFPLTLESARPSHTSQYLCASSVPGTIEKLFFGSGTQLSVL.

This sequence joins TRBV9 and TRBJ1-5; no definite D call. CDR3 length: 12 amino acids. CDR1 is SGDLS, CDR2 YYNGEE, per germline. V lost 2 bases to trimming and J lost 7 bases, with 7 bases between them. CDR3 amino acids: CASSVPGQPQHF. For the CDR3, the DNA is TGTGCCAGCAGCGTTCCCGGACAGCCCCAGCATTTT.

The rearrangement links TRBV5-1 to TRBJ2-5, with 7 bases aligning to TRBD1. CDR1 and CDR2 (germline): SGHRS, YFSETQ. The CDR3 covers 13 residues. After removal of 0 bases from V and 5 bases from J, the junction contained 1 base not matched to a gene. The DNA for the CDR3 is TGCGCCAGCAGCTTGGGAGGGGGCGAGACCCAGTACTTC. It is translated as CASSLGGGETQYF.

This chain connects TRBV7-6 to TRBJ2-6; D uncertain. The germline V and J ends were trimmed by 4 bases and 5 bases, with 21 bases remaining between them. Germline assignment: CDR1 SGHVS and CDR2 FNYEAQ. CDR3 size: 18 residues. CDR3 sequence: CASSCIHVSQSRANVLTF. The CDR3 bases are TGTGCCAGCAGCTGCATACATGTCTCACAAAGTCGGGCCAACGTCCTGACTTTC.

The chain combines TRBV15 with TRBJ1-2; D not certain. The ends were cut back, 0 bases at V and 6 bases at J, with 8 bases in the middle. CDR3 length equals 13 residues. Per the germline V gene, CDR1 is LNHNV and CDR2 is YYDKDF (reference sequence). The CDR3 DNA reads as TGTGCCACCAGCAGAGAGGAGGGAGATGGCTACACCTTC. Amino acids: CATSREEGDGYTF.

V and J are TRBV11-1 and TRBJ1-2; D is unclear. V gave up 5 bases and J gave up 8 bases, with 9 bases separating them. CDR3 length: 11 residues. Germline CDR1 and CDR2: SGHAT and FQDESV (reference sequence). The CDR3 DNA is TGTGCCAGCAGCCCCAACCTCGGCTACACCTTC. Protein: CASSPNLGYTF.

This clone is labeled hyperexpanded. This rearrangement joins TRBV4-3 to TRBJ2-7; TRBD2 is a possible D gene (6 bases). Trimming removed 3 bases at V and 7 bases at J, with 19 bases between. The length of the CDR3 is 15 residues. CDR1 LGHNA and CDR2 YSLEER come from the germline V gene. DNA of the CDR3: TGCGCCAGCAGCCAGGCGGGGCAGGGAAATGAAGAGCAGTACTTC. It specifies CASSQAGQGNEEQYF.

The chain is built from TRBV28 and TRBJ1-5; TRBD1 aligns across 10 bases. CDR3 length equals 16 residues. CDR1 and CDR2 (germline): MDHEN, SYDVKM. The V gene end was trimmed by 1 base and the J gene end by 7 bases; junction bases not matched to a gene: 7. The CDR3: CASSLFPRTGGQPQHF. In nucleotides, the CDR3 is TGTGCCAGCAGTTTATTTCCCCGGACAGGGGGACAGCCCCAGCATTTT.

This clone has a single count. The rearrangement links TRBV4-2 to TRBJ1-1; D not resolved. Between the trimmed V and J ends, which lost 5 bases and 4 bases, there was a span of 11 bases. Germline V gene data show CDR1 as LGHNA and CDR2 as YNFKEQ. CDR3 length: 13 residues. CDR3 amino acids: CASSLNEPTEAFF. The CDR3 DNA reads as TGTGCCAGCAGCTTAAATGAGCCCACTGAAGCTTTCTTT.

DNA for the CDR3: TGTGCCAGCAGCGCCGCCAGGGGTGCGGGTTTGGACTATGGCTACACCTTC. It codes for CASSAARGAGLDYGYTF. The V gene is TRBV9, the J gene TRBJ1-2; D may be TRBD1 (6 bases). The CDR3 sequence is 17 residues long. The germline gives CDR1 SGDLS, CDR2 YYNGEE. V was cut by 3 bases and J by 3 bases, with 21 bases left in between.

This clone has a handful of counts. The chain couples TRBV4-3 to TRBJ1-6; maybe TRBD1 (6 bases). The germline CDR1 and CDR2 sequences are LGHNA and YSLEER. Deletions cut 1 base from V and 19 bases from J, with 23 bases between. This CDR3 region has 15 residues. The CDR3 loop reads CASSQASRTVTRMHF. The CDR3 DNA is TGCGCCAGCAGCCAAGCCTCAAGGACAGTGACCCGAATGCACTTT.

CDR3 bases: TGTGCCAGCAGCACCTGGACAGGGGGCGCCGGCAATCAGCCCCAGCATTTT. Translating gives CASSTWTGGAGNQPQHF. The genes are TRBV7-3 and TRBJ1-5; 11 nucleotides agree with TRBD1. CDR1 is SGHTA, CDR2 FQGTGA, per germline. V was pared by 5 bases and J by 2 bases, with 8 bases of the junction left unmatched. There are 17 residues in the CDR3.

J is TRBJ2-1 and V is TRBV29-1; possible D gene TRBD2, 6 bases. This CDR3 comprises 15 residues. Trimming cost V 7 bases and J 0 bases, with 16 bases left between them. The germline V gene encodes CDR1 SQVTM and CDR2 ANQGSEA. In DNA, the CDR3 is TGCAGCGCTGGGACTCAGGGTAGCTCCTACAATGAGCAGTTCTTC. Its translation is CSAGTQGSSYNEQFF.

This clone has a single count. The chain couples TRBV10-3 to TRBJ1-2; TRBD1 matches 12 bases. Germline CDR1 is ENHRY and CDR2 is SYGVKD. Losses at the gene ends were 6 bases for V and 8 bases for J; bases not matched to a gene: 10. The CDR3 is 15 amino acids. In DNA, the CDR3 is TGTGCCATCAGGGCCGGGACAGGGGGCGCAGAAGGCTACACCTTC. Translated: CAIRAGTGGAEGYTF.

This chain joins TRBV5-1 and TRBJ2-5; D perhaps matches TRBD1 (6 bases). The CDR3 is 14 amino acids. Germline V CDR1 and CDR2: SGHRS, YFSETQ. V was clipped by 7 bases and J by 1 base, with 14 bases between them. Here the CDR3 DNA reads TGCGCCAGCTGCGAATTGGGGGCCCAAGAGACCCAGTACTTC. Its translation: CASCELGAQETQYF.

In DNA, the CDR3 is TGTGCCACCACCGGGACCCCTAGCACAGATACGCAGTATTTT. Amino acid sequence: CATTGTPSTDTQYF. The chain uses TRBV15 and TRBJ2-3; D possibly matches TRBD1 or TRBD2 (5 bases each). Looked up from germline, CDR1 is LNHNV and CDR2 is YYDKDF (reference sequence). V was trimmed by 7 bases and J by 0 bases, leaving 11 bases between them. The CDR3 contains 14 residues.

In the case of this clone: The junction and the germline gene differ at one end; a read error may be behind it. Here the CDR3 DNA reads TGTGCCAGCAGTTCCTCCGGGACGGCAATGGTCTTT. As protein: CASSSSGTAMVF. V is TRBV28 and J is TRBJ1-1, with D possibly matching TRBD1 (5 bases). Germline lookup yields CDR1 MDHEN and CDR2 SYDVKM. The CDR3 loop spans 12 amino acids.

The V and J genes are TRBV27 and TRBJ2-7; D perhaps matches TRBD1 (5 bases). The CDR3 has 14 amino acids. Germline CDR1 and CDR2: MNHEY and SMNVEV (reference sequence). V dropped 1 base and J dropped 3 bases, with 10 bases sitting between them. CDR3 residues: CASSLLGQLYEQYF. CDR3 nucleotide sequence: TGTGCCAGCAGTTTATTGGGGCAGCTCTACGAGCAGTACTTC.

This chain uses TRBV5-1 with TRBJ2-1; no reliable D call. V lost 2 bases and J 0 bases, leaving 9 bases between the germline ends. There are 15 residues in the CDR3. Germline V gene data show CDR1 as SGHRS and CDR2 as YFSETQ. CDR3 sequence reads: CASSFNLGSYNEQFF. The CDR3 coding sequence is TGCGCCAGCAGCTTTAACCTGGGCTCCTACAATGAGCAGTTCTTC.

V and J are TRBV28 and TRBJ1-4; no reliable D call. Trimming pared 2 bases from V and 7 bases from J, leaving 5 bases between. CDR1 is MDHEN, CDR2 SYDVKM, per germline. The CDR3 covers 12 residues. The DNA for the CDR3 is TGTGCCAGCAGTTTAGATACTGAAAAACTGTTTTTT. Translating it yields CASSLDTEKLFF.